The rows below give T cell receptor beta chains drawn from one sample of a study of blood T cells in healthy people across ages. One entry per CDR3 protein, called by TCRdb with MiXCR from the 5' RACE reads. The sample has over a million distinct CDR3 sequences; around 27% are singletons. The sample was also linked to a second study, of T cells of mothers and their children.

Sequenced: blood. The origin of the receptors is a girl aged 2 to 10 in good health. CDR3s include the opening cysteine and the closing phenylalanine or tryptophan. The D gene is left open where the match is weak. The size entry is marked missing in some rows and otherwise reads once, few, many or a size class.

size: few
D: -
V: TRBV5-1
J: TRBJ2-7
CDR3: CASRLGQAYEQYF
DNA: TGCGCCAGCAGATTGGGGCAGGCCTACGAGCAGTACTTC

size: few
D: TRBD2
V: TRBV20-1
J: TRBJ2-3
CDR3: CSARGPTSGGTDTQYF
DNA: TGCAGTGCTAGAGGCCCGACTAGCGGAGGCACAGATACGCAGTATTTT

size: -
D: -
V: TRBV2
J: TRBJ2-7
CDR3: CASIWPTPYEQYF
DNA: TGTGCCAGCATTTGGCCTACTCCCTACGAGCAGTACTTC

size: -
D: -
V: TRBV27
J: TRBJ2-7
CDR3: CASSPRGQVTYEQYF
DNA: TGTGCCAGCAGTCCCAGGGGCCAAGTCACCTACGAGCAGTACTTC

size: -
D: -
V: TRBV27
J: TRBJ2-7
CDR3: CASSVDRLLNEQYF
DNA: TGTGCCAGCAGCGTCGACAGGTTACTTAACGAGCAGTACTTC

size: -
D: TRBD1
V: TRBV9
J: TRBJ1-1
CDR3: CASSVGSGTGPLNTEAFF
DNA: TGTGCCAGCAGCGTAGGGTCCGGGACAGGGCCTCTGAACACTGAAGCTTTCTTT

size: -
D: TRBD1
V: TRBV7-9
J: TRBJ2-7
CDR3: CASSTGGGRYEQYF
DNA: TGTGCCAGCAGCACAGGGGGCGGAAGGTACGAGCAGTACTTC

size: -
D: -
V: TRBV19
J: TRBJ1-1
CDR3: CASCLDWDTEAFF
DNA: TGTGCCAGTTGTTTGGATTGGGACACTGAAGCTTTCTTT

size: many
D: -
V: TRBV29-1
J: TRBJ2-1
CDR3: CSVEGDEQFF
DNA: TGCAGCGTTGAAGGGGATGAGCAGTTCTTC

size: few
D: -
V: TRBV12-3/TRBV12-4
J: TRBJ1-4
CDR3: CASRHTGLDPVNEKLFF
DNA: TGTGCCAGCAGACACACAGGGTTGGACCCTGTTAATGAAAAACTGTTTTTT